This record looks at one T cell receptor (beta chain) sequence and its context. Its matching antigen is unknown. This same CDR3 is encoded by further DNA sequences in the sample. The DNA input per sorted-subset replicate PCR was roughly 0.2 ug, corresponding to roughly 30,000 T cell genomes. Profiling relied on immunoSEQ multiplex PCR, and the TCRdb table lists in-frame clones only, not all of them. Altogether more than 1.2 million clones are present, approximately 98.5% being singletons, with the ten largest covering 0.36%. There were no recent acute infections or vaccinations among the donors, who were healthy HIV-negative adults. The source of the sample is a study of shared clonotypes between healthy human individuals. V gave up 0 bases and J gave up 2 bases, with 2 bases separating them. CDR3 length: 13 residues. The V gene's germline CDR1 is SGHRS and CDR2 YFSETQ. Regarding the study as a whole: Only a few donors were included, so the genetic and exposure-history diversity represented was limited. Naive subsets, compared against memory subsets, generally had larger estimated richness values.

Sequencing used naive CD4+ T cells sorted from blood. The subset: CD45RA+ positively selected. The J gene is TRBJ2-2, the V gene TRBV5-1; no firm D call. This TCR was recovered from a man aged 30-40 years in good health. Here the CDR3 DNA reads TGCGCCAGCAGCTTGGGAAACACCGGGGAGCTGTTTTTT. This gives the protein CASSLGNTGELFF.